The T cell receptor (beta chain) under discussion was sequenced for a study of monozygotic twins with inflammatory bowel disease (dated by TCRdb to the late 2010s). In terms of the full investigation: The complete study included 28 monozygotic twin pairs: 19 IBD-discordant Danish pairs and nine German pairs, of which four were IBD-concordant and five were IBD-discordant. Disease-associated traits were sought mainly through comparisons between IBD patients and their genetically identical healthy co-twins within discordant pairs. Each individual had, on average, about 151 000 unique TCRalpha sequences and 181 000 unique TCRbeta sequences available for analysis.

From each donor, an approximately 2.7 ml peripheral blood sample was collected into PAXgene tubes and kept at -80 degrees C. Without any T cell sorting, total RNA was extracted from whole blood using the PAXgene blood miRNA kit on an automated QIAcube. Peripheral blood from monozygotic twin pairs concordant or discordant for inflammatory bowel disease was subjected to deep TCRalpha and TCRbeta repertoire profiling with unique molecular barcoding. Smoking habits were recorded for all twin pairs, with individuals classified as current, former or never smokers. Receptor libraries were prepared by 5' RACE. Each TCR library was prepared from 3,000 to 4,000 ng of total RNA. For each sample, cDNA synthesis was carried out in eight separate reactions using SMARTScribe reverse transcriptase. Unique molecular identifiers containing a 6-nucleotide sample barcode were introduced through template switching during cDNA synthesis. TCRalpha and TCRbeta cDNA was amplified in two nested PCRs of approximately 17 and 9 cycles, and bead purification was carried out after each PCR. Before amplification, the cDNA was both treated with uracil DNA-glycosylase and purified with the QIAquick PCR purification kit. The second PCR added Illumina TruSeq-compatible adapters along with sample-specific barcodes. TapeStation and Qubit were used to check library quality and concentration, and approximately 5.5 ng of each library went into the pool. The pooled libraries were sequenced with 2 x 100 bp reads and custom sequencing primers on an Illumina HiSeq2500 single-index Rapid Run. The study's own analysis went as follows. UMI-based consensus assembly with MiGEC version 1.2.6 was used to correct PCR and sequencing errors. V(D)J alignment, clonotype assembly and CDR3 extraction were performed with MiXCR version 2.1.1. To normalise gene usage, clonotype sharing and MAIT/NKT TCR abundance, the top 1000, 10 000 and 20 000 clonotypes in each sample were analysed. Diversity was computed as the inverse Simpson index with the vegan R package after downsampling to 27 000 UMIs. Paired Mann-Whitney U tests were applied to discordant twin pairs, and Benjamini-Hochberg correction was used for multiple testing. After reprocessing by TCRdb, each CDR3 protein sequence is one entry, and no DNA is given. The V and J calls come from TCRdb's annotation, not from the publication. The sample table on file contains approximately 100,000 distinct CDR3 sequences. The ten largest make up 1.5% to 2% of the sample.

Beyond this particular receptor, the publication reports: No single strong signal or clonotype linked to IBD turned up in the results, so the idea that one exists was not supported. The analysis was unable to tell different T cell subtypes apart. Differing immunosuppressive treatments among patients may have added background noise and inter-individual variability to the repertoires. Measured by the inverse Simpson index, TCRbeta repertoire diversity was lower in IBD patients than in their healthy co-twins. Repertoire similarity did not differ between concordant and discordant twins, possibly due to limited statistical power. Compared with healthy twins, IBD patients shared fewer clonotypes with other individuals, and the difference was most pronounced in patients with signs of disease activity.

As concerns this clonotype: Its antigen remains unidentified.

The CDR3 runs 16 residues from the cysteine to the phenylalanine. No coding sequence is recorded. The germline V gene encodes CDR1 SGHRS and CDR2 YFSETQ. The receptor was derived from a human donor with ulcerative colitis or Crohn's disease, or a healthy co-twin of an affected twin (not recorded which). The sample consisted of blood. Rearrangement joined TRBV5-1 to TRBJ2-7; TCRdb's D call, TRBD2, is unchecked because there is no DNA. CDR3 protein: CASSLPGLAGVEEQYF.